Below are 2 T cell receptor beta chains sequenced from a single sample in a study of beta chain features in type 1 diabetes. Since all of the isolated RNA was reverse transcribed, expressed TCRB transcripts were what got sequenced. Produced via immunoSEQ multiplex PCR; TCRdb's table is partial and in-frame only. The sample includes about 160,000 clones, about 8.3% of them seen just once. Findings and limits, study-wide: Type 1 diabetes patients showed a moderate but significant shortening of TCRB CDR3s in all four CD4+ subsets.

No antigen has been identified for these receptors. Sequencing was performed on central memory CD4+ T cells from blood. These receptors originate from a woman aged 18-29 years with type 1 diabetes.

This rearrangement joins TRBV19 to TRBJ1-1; TRBD1 might be the D (6 bases). The CDR3 is made up of 14 amino acids. The V and J ends lost 9 bases and 1 base respectively, with 15 bases between them. In germline, CDR1 is LNHDA, CDR2 SQIVND (reference sequence). DNA of the CDR3: TGTGCCAGCGGCAGGGGTCAAAGGAACACTGAAGCTTTCTTT. Encoded protein: CASGRGQRNTEAFF. Using reference TRBV19 and TRBJ1-1 for the parts outside the CDR3, the full variable domain is DGGITQSPKYLFRKEGQNVTLSCEQNLNHDAMYWYRQDPGQGLRLIYYSQIVNDFQKGDIAEGYSVSREKKESFPLTVTSAQKNPTAFYLCASGRGQRNTEAFFGQGTRLTVV.

The chain employs TRBV9 and TRBJ2-3; TRBD2 matches 9 bases. Trimming cost V 5 bases and J 9 bases; bases outside gene matches: 7. Germline V lookup: CDR1 SGDLS, CDR2 YYNGEE. The CDR3 spans 13 residues. The CDR3 protein is CASSSSGEGTQYF. DNA for the CDR3: TGTGCCAGCAGTTCTAGCGGGGAGGGGACGCAGTATTTT. Complete variable domain (other parts from reference TRBV9 and TRBJ2-3): DSGVTQTPKHLITATGQRVTLRCSPRSGDLSVYWYQQSLDQGLQFLIQYYNGEERAKGNILERFSAQQFPDLHSELNLSSLELGDSALYFCASSSSGEGTQYFGPGTRLTVL.